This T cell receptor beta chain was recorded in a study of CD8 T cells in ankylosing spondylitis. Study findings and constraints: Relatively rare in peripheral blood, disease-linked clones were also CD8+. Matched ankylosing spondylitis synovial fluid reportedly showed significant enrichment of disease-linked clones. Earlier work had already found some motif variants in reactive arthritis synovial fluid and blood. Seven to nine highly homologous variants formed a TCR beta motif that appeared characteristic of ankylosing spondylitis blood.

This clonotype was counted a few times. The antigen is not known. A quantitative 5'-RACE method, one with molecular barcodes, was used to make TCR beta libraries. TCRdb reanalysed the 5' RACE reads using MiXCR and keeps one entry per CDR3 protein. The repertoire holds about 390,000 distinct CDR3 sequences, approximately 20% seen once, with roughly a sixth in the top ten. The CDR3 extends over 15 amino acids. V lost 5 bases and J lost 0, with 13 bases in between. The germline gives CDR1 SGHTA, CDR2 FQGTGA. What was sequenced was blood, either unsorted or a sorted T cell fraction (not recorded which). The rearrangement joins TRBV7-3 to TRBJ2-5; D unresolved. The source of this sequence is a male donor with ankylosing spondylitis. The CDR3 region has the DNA TGTGCCAGCAGCCCACTTGGCAGCCACCAAGAGACCCAGTACTTC. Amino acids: CASSPLGSHQETQYF.